These 24 T cell receptor beta chains were sequenced from one sample in a study of CD8 T cells in ankylosing spondylitis. TCRdb re-called the 5' RACE reads through MiXCR, storing one row per CDR3 protein. In the table there are some 37,000 distinct CDR3 sequences, 6% of which are singletons. Sequenced material: blood, either unsorted or a sorted T cell fraction (not recorded which). All receptors come from a male donor with ankylosing spondylitis or in good health (not recorded which).

Many counts were recorded for this clonotype. This sequence joins TRBV5-1 and TRBJ2-7; a weak D match, TRBD1 (5 bases). The CDR3 sequence is 14 residues long. Germline CDR1 reads SGHRS; CDR2 reads YFSETQ. With 4 bases removed from V and 1 base from J, the gap between germline ends came to 12 bases. The CDR3 loop reads CASSPGYGSYEQYF. As DNA, the CDR3 is TGCGCCAGCAGCCCAGGGTATGGGTCCTACGAGCAGTACTTC.

This clonotype was counted many times. This chain links TRBV5-1 with TRBJ2-1; 7 bases fit TRBD1. CDR1 is SGHRS and CDR2 is YFSETQ in the germline V gene. This CDR3 has 16 residues. V gave up 4 bases and J gave up 0 bases; unmatched junction bases: 7. The CDR3 spells CASSRAGGSSYNEQFF. CDR3 bases: TGCGCCAGCAGCCGAGCAGGGGGAAGCTCCTACAATGAGCAGTTCTTC. Full variable domain (rest looked up from reference TRBV5-1 and TRBJ2-1): KAGVTQTPRYLIKTRGQQVTLSCSPISGHRSVSWYQQTPGQGLQFLFEYFSETQRNKGNFPGRFSGRQFSNSRSEMNVSTLELGDSALYLCASSRAGGSSYNEQFFGPGTRLTVL.

This clonotype was counted a few times. The chain uses TRBV6-5 and TRBJ2-4; TRBD2 aligns across 7 bases. Germline lookup yields CDR1 MNHEY and CDR2 SVGAGI. The CDR3 totals 16 residues. With 2 bases clipped from V and 4 bases from J, the junction kept 8 bases outside the gene matches. CDR3 coding DNA: TGTGCCAGCAGTTACGGGAGGGGACTTCGAAAAAACATTCAGTACTTC. Translating it yields CASSYGRGLRKNIQYF.

This clonotype was observed many times. The chain joins TRBV7-2 to TRBJ1-1; D perhaps matches TRBD1 (5 bases). V was cut by 3 bases and J by 4 bases, with 12 bases left in between. This CDR3 contains 14 residues. Germline values: CDR1 SGHTA, CDR2 FQGNSA. CDR3 sequence reads: CASSFFGGSTEAFF. Here the CDR3 DNA reads TGTGCCAGCAGCTTCTTTGGGGGGAGCACTGAAGCTTTCTTT.

This clonotype was picked up a small number of times. This chain joins TRBV15 and TRBJ1-4; D may be TRBD1 (5 bases). This CDR3 spans 17 amino acids. The V end lost 0 bases, the J end lost 5 bases, and 16 bases lay between the germline ends. Germline CDR1 LNHNV, CDR2 YYDKDF (reference sequence). As DNA, the CDR3 is TGTGCCACCAGCAGAGAGAGGGGCACTGGCTGGAATGAAAAACTGTTTTTT. It encodes CATSRERGTGWNEKLFF.

This clonotype was seen only a few times. This sequence joins TRBV4-3 and TRBJ1-4, with unresolved D. The CDR3 spans 15 residues. In germline, CDR1 is LGHNA, CDR2 YSLEER. Trimming took off 0 bases at V and 5 bases at J, with 10 bases between the two ends. CDR3 bases: TGCGCCAGCAGCCAAGATGTCCAGAGAAATGAAAAACTGTTTTTT. It translates to CASSQDVQRNEKLFF.

This clonotype was observed many times. J is TRBJ1-2 and V is TRBV29-1, with 9 bases lining up with TRBD1. Germline V lookup: CDR1 SQVTM, CDR2 ANQGSEA. Losses at the gene ends were 4 bases for V and 8 bases for J; bases not matched to a gene: 8. The CDR3 extends over 13 amino acids. For the CDR3, the DNA is TGCAGCGTTGGGGAACAGGGGGCCGGCGGCTACACCTTC. This encodes CSVGEQGAGGYTF.

In this sample, this clonotype turned up many times. This chain links TRBV11-2 with TRBJ2-7; D remains ambiguous. The CDR3 extends over 14 amino acids. The V gene's germline CDR1 is SGHAT and CDR2 FQNNGV. V lost 1 base and J 0 bases, leaving 7 bases between the germline ends. DNA of the CDR3: TGTGCCAGCAGCTTAGTCGGTGACTCCTACGAGCAGTACTTC. Protein sequence: CASSLVGDSYEQYF.

This clonotype was seen repeatedly, ten times or more. The chain carries TRBV11-2 and TRBJ2-7, with 7 nucleotides matching TRBD1. The CDR3 contains 16 residues. Trimming took 5 bases from V and 2 from J; bases not matched to a gene: 12. Germline CDR1 reads SGHAT; CDR2 reads FQNNGV. The CDR3 spells CASSIRATTGTYEQYF. The CDR3 nucleotides are TGTGCCAGCAGCATCCGGGCCACGACAGGGACCTACGAGCAGTACTTC.

This clonotype was counted at least ten times. The rearrangement links TRBV3-1 to TRBJ2-1; D possibly matches TRBD1 or TRBD2 (5 bases each). The CDR3 runs 16 residues. V was cut by 4 bases and J by 4 bases, with 17 bases left in between. CDR1 is LGHDT, CDR2 YNNKEL, per germline (reference sequence). Written as DNA, the CDR3 is TGTGCCAGCAGCCCCCTCGGGACGACTGGGTACAATGAGCAGTTCTTC. It codes for CASSPLGTTGYNEQFF.

This clonotype was seen at least ten times. CDR3: CSVDLGVTSDTQYF. The DNA of the CDR3 is TGCAGCGTTGATCTAGGGGTGACTTCGGATACGCAGTATTTT. The V call is TRBV29-1, the J call TRBJ2-3; maybe TRBD1 (5 bases). Trimming took 3 bases from V and 6 from J, leaving 16 bases between them. The CDR3 loop spans 14 amino acids. Germline V gives CDR1 SQVTM, CDR2 ANQGSEA.

This clonotype occurred many times. CDR3 residues: CASSPRVDGTVYGYTF. The CDR3 nucleotides are TGTGCCAGCTCACCACGGGTTGACGGGACGGTCTATGGCTACACCTTC. This sequence joins TRBV18 and TRBJ1-2; D might be TRBD1 (5 bases). V lost 1 base and J lost 4, with 16 bases in between. The CDR3 extends over 16 amino acids. Germline V gene lookup returns CDR1 KGHSH and CDR2 LQKENI.

This clonotype was seen repeatedly, ten times or more. The chain links TRBV29-1 to TRBJ2-1; weak D call: TRBD2 (6 bases). V was trimmed by 7 bases and J by 1 base, leaving 14 bases between them. This CDR3 is built from 14 residues. CDR1 is SQVTM, CDR2 ANQGSEA, per germline. Written as DNA, the CDR3 is TGCAGCGCTGGGGCGGGGAGTTCCTACAATGAGCAGTTCTTC. Translation gives CSAGAGSSYNEQFF.

This clonotype has a count of ten or more. A junction boundary mismatches the germline segment, possibly from a read error. The chain uses TRBV7-7 and TRBJ2-1; D is undetermined. In germline, CDR1 is SSHAT, CDR2 FNYEAQ (reference sequence). This CDR3 region has 15 residues. DNA of the CDR3: TGTGCTAGCAGCTTAGTTGTCAGCTCCTACAATGAGCAGTTCTTC. Protein product: CASSLVVSSYNEQFF.

This clonotype was recorded many times. The chain carries TRBV7-8 and TRBJ1-5; weak D call: TRBD1 (5 bases). CDR1 and CDR2 from the germline V gene are SGHVS and FQNEAQ. Trimming took 5 bases from V and 0 from J, leaving 14 bases between them. This CDR3 has 16 residues. CDR3 coding DNA: TGTGCCAGCAGCACGAGGCGGGGGACTAGCAATCAGCCCCAGCATTTT. Protein sequence: CASSTRRGTSNQPQHF. The full variable domain, its missing parts supplied by reference TRBV7-8 and TRBJ1-5, is GAGVSQSPRYKVAKRGQDVALRCDPISGHVSLFWYQQALGQGPEFLTYFQNEAQLDKSGLPSDRFFAERPEGSVSTLKIQRTQQEDSAVYLCASSTRRGTSNQPQHFGDGTRLSIL.

The V gene is TRBV12-3 or TRBV12-4, the J gene TRBJ2-3; TRBD1 aligns across 9 bases. This CDR3 is 19 amino acids long. The ends lost 11 bases at V and 0 bases at J; junction bases unmatched: 21. CDR3 sequence (DNA): TGTGCCTTCAGTTTCCGGGACAGGGTCCTTTTCACTAGCACAGATACGCAGTATTTT. Amino acid sequence: CAFSFRDRVLFTSTDTQYF.

The table lists this clonotype with many counts. V usage is TRBV28 and J usage is TRBJ2-5; D remains ambiguous. Germline V gives CDR1 MDHEN, CDR2 SYDVKM. Deletions cut 3 bases from V and 5 bases from J, with 7 bases between. The CDR3 loop spans 12 amino acids. CDR3 residues: CASSLQVETQYF. CDR3 sequence (DNA): TGTGCCAGCAGTTTGCAGGTGGAGACCCAGTACTTC.

This clonotype was observed many times. The genes are TRBV10-1 and TRBJ2-1, with 8 bases aligning to TRBD2. Germline V CDR1 and CDR2: WNHNN, SYGVQD (reference sequence). The J segment lost 3 bases and the V segment lost 4 bases, leaving 5 bases of the junction unmatched. The CDR3 is 15 residues long. CDR3 sequence (DNA): TGCGCCAGCAGTGGAGCGGGAGTGAGCTACAATGAGCAGTTCTTC. Its translation is CASSGAGVSYNEQFF.

This clonotype was observed at least ten times. The V call is TRBV11-2, the J call TRBJ1-1; D remains ambiguous. Trimming cost V 1 base and J 0 bases, with 18 bases left between them. Germline values: CDR1 SGHAT, CDR2 FQNNGV. This CDR3 has 18 residues. The CDR3 is CASSLVSGVLLMNTEAFF. As DNA, the CDR3 is TGTGCCAGCAGCTTAGTGTCTGGGGTCCTACTCATGAACACTGAAGCTTTCTTT.

This clonotype was picked up many times. The gene calls are TRBV6-5 and TRBJ2-5; no clear D. The CDR3 is 12 amino acids. From germline, CDR1 is MNHEY and CDR2 SVGAGI. V dropped 5 bases and J dropped 7 bases, with 11 bases sitting between them. CDR3 protein: CASSLGMGTQYF. CDR3 DNA sequence: TGTGCCAGCAGTCTAGGAATGGGGACCCAGTACTTC.

This clonotype was seen at least ten times. This chain links TRBV5-1 with TRBJ1-6, with D perhaps TRBD1 (5 bases). The germline V gene has CDR1 SGHRS and CDR2 YFSETQ. This CDR3 has 17 residues. Deletions cut 2 bases from V and 8 bases from J, with 20 bases between. Here the CDR3 DNA reads TGCGCCAGCAGCTTTACTCCCACGGACAAGGGGCATTCACCCCTCCACTTT. Translating it yields CASSFTPTDKGHSPLHF.

This clonotype was observed at least ten times. The chain carries TRBV19 and TRBJ1-1, with D hard to call. V was cut by 6 bases and J by 7 bases, with 9 bases left in between. The CDR3 runs 11 residues. Germline V gene lookup returns CDR1 LNHDA and CDR2 SQIVND (reference sequence). Here the CDR3 DNA reads TGTGCCAGTAGGGGCCTGAGTGAAGCTTTCTTT. Translation: CASRGLSEAFF. Full variable domain (outside the CDR3, taken from reference TRBV19 and TRBJ1-1): DGGITQSPKYLFRKEGQNVTLSCEQNLNHDAMYWYRQDPGQGLRLIYYSQIVNDFQKGDIAEGYSVSREKKESFPLTVTSAQKNPTAFYLCASRGLSEAFFGQGTRLTVV.

Many counts were recorded for this clonotype. An end of the junction differs from the germline gene, which may be a read error. This rearrangement joins TRBV19 to TRBJ2-1; 7 nucleotides align to TRBD2. The length of the CDR3 is 15 residues. The germline V gene has CDR1 LNHDA and CDR2 SQIVND (reference sequence). CDR3 sequence: CASSLEAGVGDEQFF. As DNA, the CDR3 is TGTGCCAGTAGTCTAGAGGCGGGAGTCGGAGATGAGCAGTTCTTC. The whole variable domain, remainder taken from reference TRBV19 and TRBJ2-1, is DGGITQSPKYLFRKEGQNVTLSCEQNLNHDAMYWYRQDPGQGLRLIYYSQIVNDFQKGDIAEGYSVSREKKESFPLTVTSAQKNPTAFYLCASSLEAGVGDEQFFGPGTRLTVL.

Many counts were recorded for this clonotype. This chain joins TRBV27 and TRBJ2-7; 7 bases are a match to TRBD1. The germline V gene has CDR1 MNHEY and CDR2 SMNVEV (reference sequence). Trimming took 8 bases from V and 0 from J; bases not matched to a gene: 7. The CDR3 length is 14 residues. The CDR3, as DNA: TGTGCCAGCTCGCTGACAGGGAGCTCCTACGAGCAGTACTTC. Its protein product is CASSLTGSSYEQYF.